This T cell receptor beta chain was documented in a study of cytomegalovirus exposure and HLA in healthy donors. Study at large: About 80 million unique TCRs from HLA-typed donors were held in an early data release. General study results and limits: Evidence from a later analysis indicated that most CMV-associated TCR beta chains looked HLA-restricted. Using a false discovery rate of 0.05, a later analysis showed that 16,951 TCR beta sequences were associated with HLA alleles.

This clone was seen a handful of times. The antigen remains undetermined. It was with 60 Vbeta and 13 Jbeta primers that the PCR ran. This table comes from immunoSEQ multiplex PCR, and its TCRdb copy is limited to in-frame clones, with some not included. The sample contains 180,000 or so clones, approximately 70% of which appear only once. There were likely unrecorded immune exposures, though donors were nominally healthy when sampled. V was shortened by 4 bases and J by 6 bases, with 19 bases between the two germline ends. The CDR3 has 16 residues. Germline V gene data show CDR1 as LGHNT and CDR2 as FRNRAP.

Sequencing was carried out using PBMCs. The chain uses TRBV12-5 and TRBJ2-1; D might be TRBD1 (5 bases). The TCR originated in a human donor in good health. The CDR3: CASGYVQGTPFNEQFF. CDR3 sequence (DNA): TGTGCTAGTGGTTATGTGCAGGGCACACCGTTCAATGAGCAGTTCTTC.